This T cell receptor beta chain was recorded in a study of spatial heterogeneity in lung cancer. The time point: sample taken at primary tumor resection. V was trimmed by 0 bases and J by 4 bases, leaving 13 bases between them. Germline V CDR1 and CDR2: DFQATT, SNEGSKA (reference sequence). This CDR3 spans 14 amino acids. TCRdb re-analysed the 5' RACE reads in MiXCR, keeping a single row per CDR3 protein. This table holds thousands of distinct CDR3 sequences, around 13% found once. The chain employs TRBV20-1 and TRBJ2-7; D is possibly TRBD2 (6 bases). Source: normal lung tissue next to the tumor, taken at surgery. This TCR came from a female donor with early-stage non-small cell lung cancer. The CDR3: CSARDAAGLYEQYF. The CDR3 region has the DNA TGCAGTGCTAGAGATGCGGCGGGATTGTACGAGCAGTACTTC.